A single sample gave rise to the 5 T cell receptor beta chains below, sequenced in a study of OX40 agonist ivuxolimab in advanced cancers. TCRdb's table, derived via immunoSEQ multiplex PCR, lists solely in-frame clones and lacks some. The sample has some 80,000 clones, 70% to 90% seen once. The starting material was CD4+ or CD8+ T cells sorted from blood, obtained in a trial of the OX40 agonist ivuxolimab. These receptors all stem from an adult with an advanced solid tumor such as melanoma, head and neck, liver or kidney cancer.

The genes are TRBV6-6 and TRBJ1-2, with 8 bases identical to TRBD1. There are 14 residues in the CDR3. Trimming took 5 bases from V and 4 from J; bases not matched to a gene: 6. CDR1 and CDR2 from the germline V gene are MNHNY and SVGAGI (reference sequence). The CDR3 region is CASSQGARSYGYTF. As DNA, the CDR3 is TGTGCCAGCAGTCAGGGGGCTAGAAGCTATGGCTACACCTTC.

Points on this clone: One junction end disagrees with the germline gene, perhaps due to a read error. The J gene is TRBJ2-7, the V gene TRBV28; TRBD1 is a possible D gene (5 bases). CDR1 MDHEN and CDR2 SYDVKM come from the germline V gene. This CDR3 comprises 14 residues. The CDR3 DNA is TGTGCCAGCAGGGGTAGACAGAGATTCAAGAGAGTGAACTTC. Encoded protein: CASRGRQRFKRVNF.

This clone was observed a single time. V and J are TRBV5-4 and TRBJ2-5, with TRBD2 identical over 10 bases. The CDR3 runs to 15 residues. CDR1 is SGHNT and CDR2 is YYREEE in the germline V gene (reference sequence). V lost 1 base to trimming and J lost 3 bases; unmatched junction nucleotides: 3. The CDR3 is CASSLSSGGKETQYF. The CDR3 DNA reads TGTGCCAGCAGCTTGTCTAGCGGGGGCAAAGAGACCCAGTACTTC.

V gene TRBV7-9 combines with J gene TRBJ1-2, with D maybe TRBD1 (6 bases). In germline, CDR1 is SEHNR, CDR2 FQNEAQ (reference sequence). Trimming cost V 1 base and J 0 bases, with 12 bases left between them. The CDR3 is 16 residues long. CDR3: CASSLVGQKANYGYTF. The CDR3 DNA reads as TGTGCCAGCAGCTTAGTAGGACAGAAAGCTAACTATGGCTACACCTTC.

The V gene is TRBV18, the J gene TRBJ1-6, with a tentative D call TRBD1 (5 bases). Germline CDR1 and CDR2: KGHSH and LQKENI. The V end was cut by 2 bases, the J end by 5 bases, with 10 bases between. The CDR3 is 15 amino acids. CDR3 amino acids: CASSPRGTDNSPLHF. The DNA for the CDR3 is TGTGCCAGCTCACCAAGGGGAACCGATAATTCACCCCTCCACTTT.